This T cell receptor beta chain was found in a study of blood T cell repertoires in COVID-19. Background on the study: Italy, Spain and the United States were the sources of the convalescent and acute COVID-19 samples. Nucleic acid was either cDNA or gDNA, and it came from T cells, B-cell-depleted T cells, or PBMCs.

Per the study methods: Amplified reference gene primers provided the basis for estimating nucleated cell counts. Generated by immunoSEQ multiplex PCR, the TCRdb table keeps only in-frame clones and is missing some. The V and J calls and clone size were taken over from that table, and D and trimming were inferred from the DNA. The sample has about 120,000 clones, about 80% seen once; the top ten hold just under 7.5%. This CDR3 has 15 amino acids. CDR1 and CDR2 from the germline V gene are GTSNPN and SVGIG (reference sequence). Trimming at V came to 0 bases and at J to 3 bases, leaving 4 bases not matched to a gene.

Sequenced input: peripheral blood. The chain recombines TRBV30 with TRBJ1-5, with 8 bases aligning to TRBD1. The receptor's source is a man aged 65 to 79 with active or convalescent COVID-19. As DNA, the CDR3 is TGTGCCTGGAGTGTCGGCCAGGGGGCCAATCAGCCCCAGCATTTT. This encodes CAWSVGQGANQPQHF.